This paragraph covers one T cell receptor beta chain sequence. Individuals having autoimmune disease history or systemic immunosuppression were not enrolled. Profiled with immunoSEQ multiplex PCR; TCRdb holds only in-frame clones, not every one. Seen here are 98,000 or so clones, about 88% observed once, and the top ten hold 0.82%. The record originates from a study of OX40 agonist ivuxolimab in advanced cancers. The wider study: Every 2 weeks, patients got intravenous ivuxolimab at one of six dose levels (0.01-10 mg/kg). Partial response was recorded in three patients: one hepatocellular carcinoma and two cutaneous melanoma cases.

This CDR3 comprises 16 residues. V was clipped by 4 bases and J by 2 bases; unmatched bases: 8. Germline lookup yields CDR1 LNHDA and CDR2 SQIVND (reference sequence). This clonotype was obtained from an adult with an advanced solid tumor such as melanoma, head and neck, liver or kidney cancer. This chain links TRBV19 with TRBJ2-7; 10 bases map to TRBD2. This sample comprised CD4+ or CD8+ T cells sorted from blood, obtained in a trial of the OX40 agonist ivuxolimab. The CDR3 DNA is TGTGCCAGTAGTAACCTAGCGGGGGTTGAAACCTACGAGCAGTACTTC. Its protein is CASSNLAGVETYEQYF.